This T cell receptor (beta chain) appears in the sequencing data of a study of blood T cells in healthy people across ages. A J-beta primer mix and a sample-barcoded 5' primer were used in a second PCR of roughly 7 to 12 cycles. Every molecule of cDNA carried a tag from a template-switch adaptor with 12 random nucleotides. TCRdb called the 5' RACE reads again in MiXCR, with one record for every CDR3 protein. The data show 660,000 or so distinct CDR3 sequences, around three fifths seen once. Findings of the study overall: More naive CD4+ cells and higher diversity marked long-lived donors relative to aged donors. TCR beta diversity per million T cells fell roughly linearly with age.

Details on this clonotype: What it binds is not known.

Trimming took 3 bases from V and 1 from J, leaving 13 bases between them. Germline loops: CDR1 SGHRS, CDR2 YFSETQ. CDR3 size: 15 residues. The V gene is TRBV5-1, the J gene TRBJ1-1; the D is unclear. This sequence was found in a man aged 60 to 75 in good health. The sample taken for sequencing was blood. As DNA, the CDR3 is TGCGCCAGCAGCTCCGATGTCTTGGGGAACACTGAAGCTTTCTTT. It yields the protein CASSSDVLGNTEAFF. The complete variable domain, with remaining parts taken from reference TRBV5-1 and TRBJ1-1, reads KAGVTQTPRYLIKTRGQQVTLSCSPISGHRSVSWYQQTPGQGLQFLFEYFSETQRNKGNFPGRFSGRQFSNSRSEMNVSTLELGDSALYLCASSSDVLGNTEAFFGQGTRLTVV.